The 9 T cell receptor beta chains below all came from one sample that was sequenced in a study of blood T cell repertoires in COVID-19. The data were produced by immunoSEQ multiplex PCR, yet TCRdb's version contains in-frame clones alone and is incomplete. The table lists about 440,000 clones, about 90% of them singletons. Material: PBMCs or T cells enriched from blood (not recorded which). These receptors originate from a man aged 18 to 30 who had recovered from COVID-19.

This clone was picked up a small number of times. The chain has TRBV12-3 or TRBV12-4 and TRBJ1-2; D perhaps matches TRBD1 (5 bases). This CDR3 is built from 13 residues. The V end was cut by 8 bases, the J end by 6 bases, with 16 bases between. The CDR3 loop is CASRPGGADGYTF. The CDR3 DNA sequence: TGTGCCAGCCGCCCTGGTGGGGCGGATGGCTACACCTTC.

CDR3 region: CASSPGQGASGGYTF. The CDR3 nucleotides are TGTGCCAGCAGCCCGGGACAGGGGGCCTCCGGTGGCTACACCTTC. The chain joins TRBV5-4 to TRBJ1-2; 12 bases align to TRBD1. This CDR3 is 15 amino acids long. J gave up 7 bases and V 4 bases, and 8 bases lay outside the gene matches. Looked up from germline, CDR1 is SGHNT and CDR2 is YYREEE (reference sequence).

The rearrangement joins TRBV5-1 to TRBJ1-2; possible D gene TRBD1, 5 bases. The CDR3 loop spans 14 amino acids. V dropped 3 bases and J dropped 2 bases, with 11 bases sitting between them. CDR1 SGHRS and CDR2 YFSETQ come from the germline V gene. The DNA for the CDR3 is TGCGCCAGCAGCTGGACGGAGGGGAACTATGGCTACACCTTC. Translating it yields CASSWTEGNYGYTF.

The V and J genes are TRBV19 and TRBJ1-1, with D maybe TRBD1 (5 bases). Trimming took 4 bases from V and 4 from J, leaving 7 bases between them. The CDR3 is made up of 12 amino acids. Germline CDR1 reads LNHDA; CDR2 reads SQIVND (reference sequence). The CDR3 sequence is CASSKRGTEAFF. The CDR3 region has the DNA TGTGCCAGTAGTAAAAGGGGCACTGAAGCTTTCTTT.

This clone was seen just once. The chain recombines TRBV6-5 with TRBJ1-2; D gene uncertain. Germline V gives CDR1 MNHEY, CDR2 SVGAGI. This CDR3 comprises 12 residues. The germline V and J ends were trimmed by 4 bases and 6 bases, with 9 bases remaining between them. CDR3 nucleotide sequence: TGTGCCAGCAGTTCCCTCGGGGATGGCTACACCTTC. Its protein product is CASSSLGDGYTF.

This clone was recorded once. V is TRBV3-1 (or the pseudogene TRBV3-2) and J is TRBJ2-3; 10 nucleotides match TRBD1. CDR3 size: 15 residues. CDR1 and CDR2 from the germline V gene are LGHDT and YNNKEL (reference sequence). V trimming: 0 bases; J trimming: 6 bases; junction bases outside the gene matches: 3. CDR3 in DNA: TGTGCCAGCAGCCAAGATGGGACAGGGGTGGATACGCAGTATTTT. Translating it yields CASSQDGTGVDTQYF.

The chain uses TRBV10-1 and TRBJ2-1; D gene uncertain. Germline-derived CDR1 and CDR2 are WNHNN and SYGVQD (reference sequence). Trimming removed 3 bases from V and 4 bases from J, with 7 bases in between. This CDR3 comprises 13 residues. This chain's CDR3 is CASSDVGYNEQFF. CDR3 in DNA: TGCGCCAGCAGTGACGTCGGGTACAATGAGCAGTTCTTC.

The rearrangement uses TRBV9 and TRBJ1-4; 7 bases align to TRBD1. V shed 4 bases and J 4 bases; nucleotides not matched to a gene: 7. CDR1 is SGDLS, CDR2 YYNGEE, per germline. This CDR3 region has 15 residues. The CDR3 here is CASSSQGQNNEKLFF. The CDR3 coding sequence is TGTGCCAGCAGCTCCCAGGGACAGAATAATGAAAAACTGTTTTTT.

The chain recombines TRBV28 with TRBJ1-5, with D possibly being TRBD1 (5 bases). CDR3 length: 14 residues. Germline V gene data show CDR1 as MDHEN and CDR2 as SYDVKM. Deletions cut 6 bases from V and 6 bases from J, with 15 bases between. The CDR3 nucleotides are TGTGCCAGCAGACCAGGGTTGTCGGGTCAGCCCCAGCATTTT. Translating it yields CASRPGLSGQPQHF.